A selection of T cell receptor beta chains follows, all from one sample in a study of OX40 agonist ivuxolimab in advanced cancers. Only in-frame clones appear in the TCRdb table, and some are missing; sequencing was by immunoSEQ multiplex PCR. This table holds fewer than 85,000 clones, 80% to 95% found once. This material consisted of CD4+ or CD8+ T cells sorted from blood, taken in a trial of the OX40 agonist ivuxolimab. All receptors derive from an adult with an advanced solid tumor such as melanoma, head and neck, liver or kidney cancer. Each CDR3 is given with its conserved first and last residue. Each record gives: D gene, clone size, J gene, V gene, CDR3 length, CDR3 protein, CDR3 DNA. The D gene is left open where the match is weak. Size is omitted from some rows. Given values are once, few, many or a class for expanded clones.

>.|.|TRBJ1-2|TRBV25-1|14
CATTSNPEGYGYTF
TGTGCCACCACGTCGAACCCCGAGGGATATGGCTACACCTTC
>.|.|TRBJ1-1|TRBV18|16
CASSPPSGRGNTEAFF
TGTGCCAGCTCACCACCTTCCGGGAGAGGGAACACTGAAGCTTTCTTT
>TRBD2|.|TRBJ2-1|TRBV6-5|14
CASSYSIAGGPQFF
TGTGCCAGCAGTTACTCGATCGCGGGAGGGCCCCAGTTCTTC
>TRBD1|few|TRBJ2-2|TRBV27|15
CASSFSQGGTGELFF
TGTGCCAGCAGTTTCTCACAGGGGGGCACCGGGGAGCTGTTTTTT
>.|.|TRBJ2-2|TRBV2|13
CASSVGGTGELFF
TGTGCCAGCAGTGTCGGGGGCACCGGGGAGCTGTTTTTT
>TRBD1|.|TRBJ2-7|TRBV13|15
CASSFGTGLIYEQYF
TGTGCCAGCAGCTTCGGGACAGGGTTAATCTACGAGCAGTACTTC
>TRBD1|.|TRBJ2-7|TRBV29-1|12
CSVARQGLVQYF
TGCAGCGTTGCTAGACAGGGTCTGGTGCAGTACTTC
>.|.|TRBJ2-7|TRBV14|15
CASSQDSPGAYEQYF
TGTGCCAGCAGCCAAGACTCGCCAGGGGCCTACGAGCAGTACTTC
>.|.|TRBJ1-3|TRBV11-2|14
CASSPLFSGYTIYF
TGTGCCAGCAGCCCACTTTTCTCGGGGTACACCATATATTTT
>TRBD1|.|TRBJ2-6|TRBV11-3|19
CASSLDAPQGASGANVLTF
TGTGCCAGCAGCTTAGATGCCCCTCAGGGGGCATCTGGGGCCAACGTCCTGACTTTC
>.|.|TRBJ1-2|TRBV6-6|11
CASSYIDGYTF
TGTGCCAGCAGTTACATCGATGGCTACACCTTC
>.|.|TRBJ2-5|TRBV5-1|15
CASSPTAGTRETQYF
TGCGCCAGCAGCCCGACAGCCGGGACCAGGGAGACCCAGTACTTC
>TRBD1|.|TRBJ1-1|TRBV25-1|16
CASSDPRQGDLTEAFF
TGTGCCAGCAGTGATCCCCGACAGGGTGACTTAACTGAAGCTTTCTTT
>.|once|TRBJ2-1|TRBV28|15
CASSLLQGGLGEQFF
TGTGCCAGCAGTTTGTTACAGGGAGGTTTGGGTGAGCAGTTCTTC
>TRBD1|few|TRBJ1-5|TRBV19|13
CASSTTGGQPQHF
TGTGCCAGTAGCACCACAGGGGGCCAGCCCCAGCATTTT
>.|.|TRBJ1-2|TRBV7-3|13
CASSQEGWGGYTF
TGTGCCAGCAGCCAGGAGGGCTGGGGTGGCTACACCTTC
>.|.|TRBJ1-1|TRBV2|12
CASSTGHTEAFF
TGTGCCAGCTCTACAGGGCACACTGAAGCTTTCTTT
>TRBD2|.|TRBJ2-1|TRBV9|15
CASSVVGGAYNEQFF
TGTGCCAGCAGCGTAGTCGGGGGGGCCTACAATGAGCAGTTCTTC
>.|.|TRBJ1-4|TRBV19|15
CASSIVALGNEKLFF
TGTGCCAGTAGTATAGTGGCACTGGGAAATGAAAAACTGTTTTTT
>.|.|TRBJ2-2|TRBV18|14
CASPVQGGAGELFF
TGTGCCAGCCCGGTACAGGGAGGGGCCGGGGAGCTGTTTTTT
>.|.|TRBJ1-2|TRBV30|12
CAWSVGGGGYTF
TGTGCCTGGAGTGTAGGAGGGGGTGGCTACACCTTC
>.|.|TRBJ2-3|TRBV11-3|14
CASRSSSSTDTQYF
TGTGCCAGCAGGTCCTCGTCCAGCACAGATACGCAGTATTTT
>TRBD1|.|TRBJ2-2|TRBV25-1|14
CASRGTVFTGELFF
TGTGCCAGCAGGGGGACAGTATTCACCGGGGAGCTGTTTTTT
>TRBD1|.|TRBJ2-2|TRBV5-1|15
CASSEGTEGTGELFF
TGCGCCAGCAGCGAAGGGACAGAGGGAACCGGGGAGCTGTTTTTT
>TRBD1|.|TRBJ2-5|TRBV28|15
CASDGGQGAQETQYF
TGTGCCAGCGATGGGGGACAGGGGGCCCAAGAGACCCAGTACTTC
>.|.|TRBJ2-7|TRBV9|13
CASSVAGSYEQYF
TGTGCCAGCAGCGTAGCGGGCTCCTACGAGCAGTACTTC
>TRBD1|.|TRBJ2-7|TRBV7-8|17
CASSLGSTGTGGGEQYF
TGTGCCAGCAGCTTAGGCTCCACCGGGACAGGAGGCGGGGAGCAGTACTTC
>.|.|TRBJ1-1|TRBV28|13
CASSLSRGPEAFF
TGTGCCAGCAGTTTATCTCGGGGGCCTGAAGCTTTCTTT
>.|.|TRBJ2-4|TRBV6-5|15
CASSYSSRLGNIQYF
TGTGCCAGCAGTTACTCTAGTAGACTCGGGAACATTCAGTACTTC
>.|.|TRBJ1-1|TRBV5-4|13
CASSRDGGTEAFF
TGTGCCAGCAGCCGGGACGGCGGCACTGAAGCTTTCTTT
>.|.|TRBJ2-7|TRBV19|10
CARGKPEQYF
TGTGCCCGTGGGAAGCCCGAGCAGTACTTC
>.|.|TRBJ1-4|TRBV6-1|14
CASSDQGRNEKLFF
TGTGCCAGCAGTGACCAGGGACGGAACGAAAAACTGTTTTTT